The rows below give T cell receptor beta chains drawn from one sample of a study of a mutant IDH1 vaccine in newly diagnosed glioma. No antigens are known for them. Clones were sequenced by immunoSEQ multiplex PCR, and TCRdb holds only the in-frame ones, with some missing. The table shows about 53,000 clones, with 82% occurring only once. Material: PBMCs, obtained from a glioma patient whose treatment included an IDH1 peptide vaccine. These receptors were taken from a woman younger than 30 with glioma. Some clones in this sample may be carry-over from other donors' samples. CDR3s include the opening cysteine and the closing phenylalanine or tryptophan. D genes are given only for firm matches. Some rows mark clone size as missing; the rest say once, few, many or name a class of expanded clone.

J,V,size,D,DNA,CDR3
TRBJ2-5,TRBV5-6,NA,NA,TGTGCCAGCAGCGGGGGTGTCCGAGAGACCCAGTACTTC,CASSGGVRETQYF
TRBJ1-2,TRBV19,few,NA,TGTGCCAGTAGCCTACAGGGTCTAAATAACTATGGCTACACCTTC,CASSLQGLNNYGYTF
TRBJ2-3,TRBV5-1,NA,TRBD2,TGCGCCAGCAGCTTTGGGGGGGTCCCCACAGATACGCAGTATTTT,CASSFGGVPTDTQYF
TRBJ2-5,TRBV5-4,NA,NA,TGTGCCAGCAGCTTGAGAGTAGGGTGGGAGACCCAGTACTTC,CASSLRVGWETQYF
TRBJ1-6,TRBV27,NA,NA,TGTGCCAGCAGTTCAGGAACATATAATTCACCCCTCCACTTT,CASSSGTYNSPLHF
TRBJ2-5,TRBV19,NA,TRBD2,TGTGCCAGTAGTATCTTTAGCGGGGGTGAAGAGACCCAGTACTTC,CASSIFSGGEETQYF
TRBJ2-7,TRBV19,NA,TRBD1,TGTGCCAGTAGTGTGCAGGGACAGGGACGGTGGGAGCAGTACTTC,CASSVQGQGRWEQYF
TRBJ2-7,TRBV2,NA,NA,TGTGCCAGCAGGATGGACACTGCCCTTCCCTCCGAGCAGTACTTC,CASRMDTALPSEQYF
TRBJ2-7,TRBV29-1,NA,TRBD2,TGCAGCGCCGCGGGGACTAGCGGGACCTCCGAGCAGTACTTC,CSAAGTSGTSEQYF
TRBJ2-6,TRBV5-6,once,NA,TGTGCCAGCAGCCCTACGGGACGGGCCAACGTCCTGACTTTC,CASSPTGRANVLTF
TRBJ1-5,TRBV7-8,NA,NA,TGTGCCAGCAGCTTAGAAAGGGGAAGCAATCAGCCCCAGCATTTT,CASSLERGSNQPQHF
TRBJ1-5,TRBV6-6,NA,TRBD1,TGTGCCAGCAGAGACGGGACAGGGGACCGGCAGCCCCAGCATTTT,CASRDGTGDRQPQHF
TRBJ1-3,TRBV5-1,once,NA,TGCGCCAGCAGCTTGGAAGGGACCCGCTCCGGAAACACCATATATTTT,CASSLEGTRSGNTIYF
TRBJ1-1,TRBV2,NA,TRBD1,TGTGCCAGCAGTGATTTTATAGGGGGGGCAGGGGGTACTGAAGCTTTCTTT,CASSDFIGGAGGTEAFF
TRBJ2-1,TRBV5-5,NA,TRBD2,TGTGCCAGCAGCTTGTGGACTAGCGTCGATGAGCAGTTCTTC,CASSLWTSVDEQFF
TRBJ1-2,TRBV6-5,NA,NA,TGTGCCAGCAGTTATAGGTGGGGCTATGGCTACACCTTC,CASSYRWGYGYTF
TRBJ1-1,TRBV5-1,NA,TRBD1,TGCGCCAGCAGCTCCACAGGGGGGTACTGTATGAACACTGAAGCTTTCTTT,CASSSTGGYCMNTEAFF
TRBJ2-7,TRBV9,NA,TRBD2,TGTGCCAGCAGCTCCCAACTAGCGGGAGGGAACGCCGAGCAGTACTTC,CASSSQLAGGNAEQYF
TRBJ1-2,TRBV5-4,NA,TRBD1,TGTGCCAGCTCGACAGGGTCGAGATATGGCTACACCTTC,CASSTGSRYGYTF
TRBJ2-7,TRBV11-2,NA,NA,TGTGCCAGCAGCTTAGTGGGCGGCTACGAGCAGTACTTC,CASSLVGGYEQYF
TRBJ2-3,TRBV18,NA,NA,TGTGCCAGCTCACCACCCGGAACCGCGGTAACAGATACGCAGTATTTT,CASSPPGTAVTDTQYF
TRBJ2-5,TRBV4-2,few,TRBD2,TGTGCCAGCAGCCAAATTAGCGGGGGGAACCAAGAGACCCAGTACTTC,CASSQISGGNQETQYF